This T cell receptor (beta chain) is drawn from a study of blood T cell repertoires in COVID-19. Turning to the study itself: T cells, B-cell-depleted T cells, or PBMCs supplied cDNA or gDNA.

Trimming stripped 2 bases from V and 2 bases from J, with 5 bases between. Per the germline V gene, CDR1 is MDHEN and CDR2 is SYDVKM. The CDR3 is 13 residues long. Generated by immunoSEQ multiplex PCR, the TCRdb table keeps only in-frame clones and is missing some. Among about 130,000 clones listed, 81% were seen once. This receptor was taken from a man aged 25-40 years with COVID-19, enrolled during active disease. The sequenced sample consisted of peripheral blood. The chain is built from TRBV28 and TRBJ2-3; D is uncertain. The CDR3 region is CASSLVYTDTQYF. CDR3 DNA sequence: TGTGCCAGCAGTTTAGTATACACAGATACGCAGTATTTT. Filled out from reference TRBV28 and TRBJ2-3, the complete variable domain reads DVKVTQSSRYLVKRTGEKVFLECVQDMDHENMFWYRQDPGLGLRLIYFSYDVKMKEKGDIPEGYSVSREKKERFSLILESASTNQTSMYLCASSLVYTDTQYFGPGTRLTVL.